This T cell receptor (beta chain) is from a study of metastatic and nonmetastatic thyroid tumors. About the study: Where malignant and benign thyroid patients were concerned, repertoires were compared across blood and tumor or nodule tissue.

This clone has ten or more counts. Its antigen is unknown. Authors' data handling: Clinicopathological groups supplied CDR3 differences that were used to build a distant-metastasis classifier for papillary thyroid cancer. With MiXCR, TCRdb called clones anew from the PCR reads. The V and J calls here are based on TCRdb, not the publication. The table lists about 33,000 clones, roughly 19% of them singletons. CDR1 and CDR2 (germline): SNHLY, FYNNEI. The CDR3 totals 11 residues. V was shortened by 4 bases and J by 12 bases, with 10 bases between the two germline ends. Points from the study as a whole: Reported TCR beta diversity, measured in blood and tumor, was significantly higher for malignant thyroid tumors than for benign nodules.

Treatment of any kind had been given to no patient before thyroid surgery. The receptor was isolated from a male donor with papillary thyroid cancer or a benign thyroid nodule (not recorded which). Some clones in this sample may be carry-over from other donors' samples. Sequencing was carried out using blood. This chain links TRBV2 with TRBJ2-1, with D uncertain. CDR3 residues: CASSVIDRQFF. DNA for the CDR3: TGTGCCAGCAGTGTTATAGATCGGCAGTTCTTC.